The present entry profiles one TCR beta chain with its context. In the study's own analysis: The assay estimated nucleated cells by amplifying reference gene primers. Produced via immunoSEQ multiplex PCR; TCRdb's table is partial and in-frame only. D and trimming come from the DNA, and the V and J calls and clone size come from that table. The sample contains 130,000 to 150,000 clones, roughly 81% of which appear only once. Trimming at V came to 1 base and at J to 4 bases, leaving 5 bases not matched to a gene. In germline, CDR1 is SGDLS, CDR2 YYNGEE. CDR3 length: 16 residues. The data were obtained in a study of blood T cell repertoires in COVID-19. Turning to the study itself: Donors in the United States, Italy and Spain gave samples during acute or convalescent COVID-19.

Specimen: peripheral blood. The TCR was taken from a human donor with acute or convalescent COVID-19. The donor label of this sample is uncertain. V usage is TRBV9 and J usage is TRBJ2-2, with 9 bases matching TRBD1. The CDR3 DNA reads as TGTGCCAGCAGCGTACCGGGACAGGGCTTCACCGGGGAGCTGTTTTTT. Protein: CASSVPGQGFTGELFF.